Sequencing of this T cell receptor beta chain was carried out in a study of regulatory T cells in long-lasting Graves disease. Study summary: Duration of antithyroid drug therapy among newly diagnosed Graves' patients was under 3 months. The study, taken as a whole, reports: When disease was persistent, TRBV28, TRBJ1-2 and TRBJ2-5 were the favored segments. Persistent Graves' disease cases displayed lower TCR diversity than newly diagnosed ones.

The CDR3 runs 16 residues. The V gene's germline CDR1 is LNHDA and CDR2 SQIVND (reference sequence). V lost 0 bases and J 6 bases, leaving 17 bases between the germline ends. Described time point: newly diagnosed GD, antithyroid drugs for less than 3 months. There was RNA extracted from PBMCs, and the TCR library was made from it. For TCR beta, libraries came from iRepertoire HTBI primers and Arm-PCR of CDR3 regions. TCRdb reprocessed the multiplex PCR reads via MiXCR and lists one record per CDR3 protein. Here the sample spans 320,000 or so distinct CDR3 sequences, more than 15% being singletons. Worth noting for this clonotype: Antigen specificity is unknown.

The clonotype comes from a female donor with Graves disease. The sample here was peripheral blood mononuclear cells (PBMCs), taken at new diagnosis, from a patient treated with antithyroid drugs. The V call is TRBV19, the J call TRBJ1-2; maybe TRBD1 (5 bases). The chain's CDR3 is CASSIEEGRARHGYTF. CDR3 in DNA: TGTGCCAGTAGTATAGAAGAGGGCAGGGCGAGGCATGGCTACACCTTC.